The source of this T cell receptor (beta chain) is a study of tumor-infiltrating lymphocytes in primary liver carcinoma. The germline V and J ends were trimmed by 1 base and 3 bases, with 10 bases remaining between them. From germline, CDR1 is SGHAT and CDR2 FQNNGV. The length of the CDR3 is 14 residues. Germline DNA was also extracted, and blood RNA derived from unsorted whole blood. The investigators made TCR beta cDNA from about 500 ng total RNA, using a constant-region primer. ARM-PCR was slightly modified, and three nested multiplex PCR rounds with it gave rise to the TCR beta libraries. For about 11 cycles apiece, the opening two PCR rounds ran with TRBV1-TRBV30 forward primers and a C-beta reverse primer. TCRdb recomputed calls from the multiplex PCR reads with MiXCR, one row per CDR3 protein. Among some 180,000 distinct CDR3 sequences listed, 50% to 75% were seen once. General study findings and limits: Tumors had a top-250-clone fraction that was significantly higher than blood (p = 0.039).

This clonotype was observed many times. The antigen remains undetermined. This sequence was found in a man aged 35 to 55 with primary liver carcinoma and hepatitis B virus infection. The chain employs TRBV11-2 and TRBJ2-7; D unresolved. Sequencing used peripheral blood. CDR3 loop: CASSLVLGFYEQYF. CDR3 DNA: TGTGCCAGCAGCTTAGTGCTGGGATTCTACGAGCAGTACTTC.